The TCR beta chain under discussion was sequenced for a study of blood T cell repertoires in COVID-19. Overall study: Italy, Spain and the United States were the sources of the convalescent and acute COVID-19 samples. The analysed material was cDNA or gDNA that came from T cells, B-cell-depleted T cells, or PBMCs.

Germline V lookup: CDR1 SEHNR, CDR2 FQNEAQ (reference sequence). Trimming took 3 bases from V and 2 from J, leaving 13 bases between them. The CDR3 has 15 amino acids. Original methodology: Reference gene primers were amplified, and this amplification served to estimate nucleated cell counts. Measured with immunoSEQ multiplex PCR; TCRdb has only the in-frame clones, and not every one. The V and J calls and clone size were taken over from that table, and D and trimming were inferred from the DNA. The profile shows tens of thousands of clones, 87% of them singletons. This sequence joins TRBV7-9 and TRBJ1-1; D may be TRBD1 (5 bases). The sequence was collected from a woman between 50 and 59 years old with active or convalescent COVID-19. The sequencing input was peripheral blood. CDR3 in amino acids: CASSFGQGKNTEAFF. CDR3 bases: TGTGCCAGCAGCTTCGGTCAGGGAAAAAACACTGAAGCTTTCTTT.